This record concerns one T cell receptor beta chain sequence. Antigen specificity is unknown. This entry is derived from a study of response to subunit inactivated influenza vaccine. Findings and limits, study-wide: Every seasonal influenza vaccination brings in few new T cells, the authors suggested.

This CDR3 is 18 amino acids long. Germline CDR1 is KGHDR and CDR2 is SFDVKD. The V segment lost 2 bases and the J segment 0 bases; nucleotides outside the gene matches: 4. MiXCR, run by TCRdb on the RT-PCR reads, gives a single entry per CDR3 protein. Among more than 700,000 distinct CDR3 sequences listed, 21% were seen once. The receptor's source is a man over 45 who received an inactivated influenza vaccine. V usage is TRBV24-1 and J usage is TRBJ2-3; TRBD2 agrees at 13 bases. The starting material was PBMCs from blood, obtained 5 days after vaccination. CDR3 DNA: TGTGCCACCAGTGATTCAGGACTAGCGGGAGTGAGCACAGATACGCAGTATTTT. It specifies CATSDSGLAGVSTDTQYF.